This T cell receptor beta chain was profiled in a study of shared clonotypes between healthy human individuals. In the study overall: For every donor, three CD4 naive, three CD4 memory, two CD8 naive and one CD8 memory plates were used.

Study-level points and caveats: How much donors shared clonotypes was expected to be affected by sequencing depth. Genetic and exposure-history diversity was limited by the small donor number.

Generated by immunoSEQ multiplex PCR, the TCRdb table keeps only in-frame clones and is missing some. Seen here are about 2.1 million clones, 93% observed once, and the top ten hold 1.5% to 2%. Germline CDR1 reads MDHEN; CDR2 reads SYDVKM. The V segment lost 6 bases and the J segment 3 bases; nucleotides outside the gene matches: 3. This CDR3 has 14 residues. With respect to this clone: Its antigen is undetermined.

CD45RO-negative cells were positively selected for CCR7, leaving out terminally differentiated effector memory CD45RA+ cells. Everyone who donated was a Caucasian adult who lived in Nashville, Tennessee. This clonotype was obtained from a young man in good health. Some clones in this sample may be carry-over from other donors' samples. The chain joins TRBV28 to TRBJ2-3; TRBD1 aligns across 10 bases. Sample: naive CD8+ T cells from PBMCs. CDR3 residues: CASRWTGGTDTQYF. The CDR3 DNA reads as TGTGCCAGCAGGTGGACAGGGGGGACAGATACGCAGTATTTT.